This is a list of T cell receptor beta chains from one sample in a study of T cell responses to AZD1222 COVID-19 vaccine. Clones were sequenced by immunoSEQ multiplex PCR, and TCRdb holds only the in-frame ones, with some missing. The sample carries about 160,000 clones, roughly 90% recorded once. This material consisted of peripheral blood, taken on day 0 of AZD1222 vaccination. The receptor set was obtained from an adult in good health. Each CDR3 is given with its conserved first and last residue. The D gene is left open where the match is weak. The size field is filled for only some rows; it gives once, few, many or a size class.

d_call: .
clone_size: .
v_call: TRBV24-1
j_call: TRBJ1-2
cdr3_aa: CATSDTANYGYTF
cdr3_nt: TGTGCCACCAGTGACACAGCTAACTATGGCTACACCTTC

d_call: TRBD1
clone_size: .
v_call: TRBV28
j_call: TRBJ1-2
cdr3_aa: CASSFDRVYGYTF
cdr3_nt: TGTGCCAGCAGTTTTGACAGGGTCTATGGCTACACCTTC

d_call: .
clone_size: many
v_call: TRBV9
j_call: TRBJ2-2
cdr3_aa: CASSFTGSGTGELFF
cdr3_nt: TGTGCCAGCAGCTTTACAGGGAGTGGGACCGGGGAGCTGTTTTTT

d_call: TRBD1
clone_size: .
v_call: TRBV10-3
j_call: TRBJ2-7
cdr3_aa: CAISENRGRMNEQYF
cdr3_nt: TGTGCCATCAGTGAGAACAGGGGGCGCATGAACGAGCAGTACTTC

d_call: .
clone_size: .
v_call: TRBV19
j_call: TRBJ1-2
cdr3_aa: CASSITVQNYGYTF
cdr3_nt: TGTGCCAGTAGTATAACTGTACAGAACTATGGCTACACCTTC

d_call: .
clone_size: .
v_call: TRBV3-1/TRBV3-2
j_call: TRBJ1-6
cdr3_aa: CASSQDVGSGSPLHF
cdr3_nt: TGTGCCAGCAGCCAAGACGTAGGGTCCGGATCACCCCTCCACTTT

d_call: .
clone_size: .
v_call: TRBV3-1/TRBV3-2
j_call: TRBJ1-2
cdr3_aa: CASSQRVGYGYTF
cdr3_nt: TGTGCCAGCAGCCAAAGGGTAGGCTATGGCTACACCTTC

d_call: TRBD1
clone_size: .
v_call: TRBV19
j_call: TRBJ1-5
cdr3_aa: CASSMGPYRGSNQPQHF
cdr3_nt: TGTGCCAGTAGTATGGGCCCCTACAGGGGGAGCAATCAGCCCCAGCATTTT

d_call: .
clone_size: few
v_call: TRBV7-2
j_call: TRBJ1-5
cdr3_aa: CASSQRGYQPQHF
cdr3_nt: TGTGCCAGCAGCCAAAGGGGATATCAGCCCCAGCATTTT

d_call: TRBD1
clone_size: .
v_call: TRBV9
j_call: TRBJ1-2
cdr3_aa: CASSVGSGGGGYTF
cdr3_nt: TGTGCCAGCAGCGTAGGGTCAGGGGGTGGCGGCTACACCTTC

d_call: .
clone_size: .
v_call: TRBV6-5
j_call: TRBJ1-4
cdr3_aa: CASSLNRFTNEKLFF
cdr3_nt: TGTGCCAGCAGCTTGAACAGGTTCACTAATGAAAAACTGTTTTTT

d_call: TRBD1
clone_size: .
v_call: TRBV7-8
j_call: TRBJ2-7
cdr3_aa: CASSWTGFNEQYF
cdr3_nt: TGTGCCAGCAGTTGGACAGGGTTTAACGAGCAGTACTTC

d_call: TRBD2
clone_size: .
v_call: TRBV7-9
j_call: TRBJ2-7
cdr3_aa: CASSASGGSYEQYF
cdr3_nt: TGTGCCAGCAGTGCTAGCGGGGGCTCCTACGAGCAGTACTTC

d_call: .
clone_size: once
v_call: TRBV30
j_call: TRBJ2-6
cdr3_aa: CAWGTSGANVLTF
cdr3_nt: TGTGCCTGGGGGACCTCTGGGGCCAACGTCCTGACTTTC

d_call: .
clone_size: .
v_call: TRBV30
j_call: TRBJ2-1
cdr3_aa: CAWSKLGAADNEQFF
cdr3_nt: TGTGCCTGGTCTAAGTTGGGGGCGGCCGACAATGAGCAGTTCTTC

d_call: TRBD1
clone_size: .
v_call: TRBV9
j_call: TRBJ2-2
cdr3_aa: CASSHTGGQDTGELFF
cdr3_nt: TGTGCCAGCAGCCACACAGGGGGCCAAGACACCGGGGAGCTGTTTTTT

d_call: TRBD2
clone_size: .
v_call: TRBV4-3
j_call: TRBJ2-1
cdr3_aa: CASSQDTGLAGNTYPYNEQFF
cdr3_nt: TGCGCCAGCAGCCAAGATACGGGACTAGCGGGCAACACCTACCCCTACAATGAGCAGTTCTTC

d_call: TRBD2
clone_size: .
v_call: TRBV4-3
j_call: TRBJ2-1
cdr3_aa: CASSQKGTSAVEQFF
cdr3_nt: TGCGCCAGCAGCCAAAAGGGGACTAGTGCGGTTGAGCAGTTCTTC

d_call: TRBD2
clone_size: .
v_call: TRBV3-1/TRBV3-2
j_call: TRBJ2-7
cdr3_aa: CASSPTSRDYEQYF
cdr3_nt: TGTGCCAGCAGCCCGACTAGCAGGGACTACGAGCAGTACTTC

d_call: .
clone_size: .
v_call: TRBV6-2/TRBV6-3
j_call: TRBJ1-5
cdr3_aa: CASSYSSENQPQHF
cdr3_nt: TGTGCCAGCAGTTATTCGTCGGAGAATCAGCCCCAGCATTTT

d_call: .
clone_size: few
v_call: TRBV5-1
j_call: TRBJ1-2
cdr3_aa: CASSRDSESRYTF
cdr3_nt: TGCGCCAGCAGCCGGGACTCAGAGTCTCGCTACACCTTC

d_call: .
clone_size: .
v_call: TRBV6-2/TRBV6-3
j_call: TRBJ1-4
cdr3_aa: CASSYRTLHGKLFF
cdr3_nt: TGTGCCAGCAGTTACCGTACCCTTCATGGAAAACTGTTTTTT

d_call: TRBD1
clone_size: .
v_call: TRBV7-2
j_call: TRBJ2-1
cdr3_aa: CASSFDRDNYNEQFF
cdr3_nt: TGTGCCAGCAGCTTTGACAGGGACAATTACAATGAGCAGTTCTTC

d_call: TRBD2
clone_size: .
v_call: TRBV27
j_call: TRBJ2-1
cdr3_aa: CASSPRTSPNEQFF
cdr3_nt: TGTGCCAGCAGTCCGCGGACTAGCCCTAATGAGCAGTTCTTC

d_call: .
clone_size: .
v_call: TRBV24-1
j_call: TRBJ1-1
cdr3_aa: CATSDGTENTEAFF
cdr3_nt: TGTGCCACCAGTGATGGAACGGAGAACACTGAAGCTTTCTTT

d_call: .
clone_size: .
v_call: TRBV19
j_call: TRBJ1-1
cdr3_aa: CASRQGGEAFF
cdr3_nt: TGTGCCAGTAGGCAGGGAGGGGAAGCTTTCTTT

d_call: .
clone_size: .
v_call: TRBV18
j_call: TRBJ2-2
cdr3_aa: CASSPGGANTGELFF
cdr3_nt: TGTGCCAGCTCACCAGGGGGAGCGAACACCGGGGAGCTGTTTTTT

d_call: TRBD1
clone_size: .
v_call: TRBV2
j_call: TRBJ2-2
cdr3_aa: CATTWDRGGTGELFF
cdr3_nt: TGTGCCACCACATGGGACAGGGGGGGCACCGGGGAGCTGTTTTTT

d_call: .
clone_size: .
v_call: TRBV3-1/TRBV3-2
j_call: TRBJ1-3
cdr3_aa: CASSQAGGRGNTIYF
cdr3_nt: TGTGCCAGCAGCCAAGCGGGGGGCCGTGGAAACACCATATATTTT

d_call: .
clone_size: .
v_call: TRBV11-3
j_call: TRBJ2-3
cdr3_aa: CASSPGGGSTDTQYF
cdr3_nt: TGTGCCAGCAGTCCTGGGGGGGGCTCCACAGATACGCAGTATTTT

d_call: TRBD1
clone_size: once
v_call: TRBV28
j_call: TRBJ1-5
cdr3_aa: CASSIPTGGNQPQHF
cdr3_nt: TGTGCCAGCAGTATACCGACAGGGGGCAATCAGCCCCAGCATTTT

d_call: .
clone_size: few
v_call: TRBV6-4
j_call: TRBJ1-1
cdr3_aa: CASSVEASTTEAFF
cdr3_nt: TGTGCCAGCAGTGTTGAGGCCTCCACCACTGAAGCTTTCTTT

d_call: .
clone_size: .
v_call: TRBV19
j_call: TRBJ2-7
cdr3_aa: CASSIDVHVSYEQYF
cdr3_nt: TGTGCCAGTAGTATAGACGTACACGTTTCCTACGAGCAGTACTTC

d_call: .
clone_size: .
v_call: TRBV6-2/TRBV6-3
j_call: TRBJ2-2
cdr3_aa: CASSKPGRTNTGELFF
cdr3_nt: TGTGCCAGCAGTAAACCGGGACGGACGAACACCGGGGAGCTGTTTTTT

d_call: .
clone_size: .
v_call: TRBV6-2/TRBV6-3
j_call: TRBJ2-7
cdr3_aa: CASSYRGEQSYEQYF
cdr3_nt: TGTGCCAGCAGTTACCGCGGGGAACAATCCTACGAGCAGTACTTC

d_call: .
clone_size: .
v_call: TRBV18
j_call: TRBJ2-7
cdr3_aa: CASSWDSPGQEEQYF
cdr3_nt: TGTGCCAGCTCATGGGACTCCCCGGGCCAGGAGGAGCAGTACTTC

d_call: .
clone_size: .
v_call: TRBV3-1/TRBV3-2
j_call: TRBJ1-5
cdr3_aa: CASSQGSAGVNQPQHF
cdr3_nt: TGTGCCAGCAGCCAAGGCAGTGCAGGGGTGAATCAGCCCCAGCATTTT